The 7 T cell receptor beta chains presented below share a single source sample, sequenced in a study of blood T cell repertoires in COVID-19. Here immunoSEQ multiplex PCR was the method, and the copy in TCRdb shows in-frame clones only, minus some. The top ten hold less than 6% of the sample, which has some 370,000 clones, over 80% seen once. Sample: PBMCs or T cells enriched from blood (not recorded which). The source of these receptors is a woman in her 50s who had recovered from COVID-19.

This chain links TRBV5-4 with TRBJ2-5; 9 bases map to TRBD2. There are 15 residues in the CDR3. The germline gives CDR1 SGHNT, CDR2 YYREEE (reference sequence). Trimming took 1 base from V and 4 from J; bases not matched to a gene: 5. CDR3 DNA sequence: TGTGCCAGCAGCTTGCGGGGACTAGCCGCAGAGACCCAGTACTTC. Translated: CASSLRGLAAETQYF. The whole variable domain, filled in from reference TRBV5-4 and TRBJ2-5, reads ETGVTQSPTHLIKTRGQQVTLRCSSQSGHNTVSWYQQALGQGPQFIFQYYREEENGRGNFPPRFSGLQFPNYSSELNVNALELDDSALYLCASSLRGLAAETQYFGPGTRLLVL.

This chain uses TRBV2 with TRBJ1-2; 8 nucleotides agree with TRBD1. This CDR3 has 14 residues. CDR1 is SNHLY and CDR2 is FYNNEI in the germline V gene. Trimming removed 6 bases from V and 8 bases from J; junction bases left unmatched: 11. Written as DNA, the CDR3 is TGTGCCAGCAGCGCGACGTTGACAGGGGTCGGCTACACCTTC. Protein: CASSATLTGVGYTF. The complete variable domain, with remaining parts taken from reference TRBV2 and TRBJ1-2, reads EPEVTQTPSHQVTQMGQEVILRCVPISNHLYFYWYRQILGQKVEFLVSFYNNEISEKSEIFDDQFSVERPDGSNFTLKIRSTKLEDSAMYFCASSATLTGVGYTFGSGTRLTVV.

CDR3 nucleotide sequence: TGTGCCAGCAGCTTACAGGACAGGGGCTACGAGCAGTACTTC. This encodes CASSLQDRGYEQYF. This chain links TRBV7-4 with TRBJ2-7; TRBD1 matches at 9 bases. V shed 2 bases, J shed 3 bases, and the junction held 2 bases outside the gene matches. The CDR3 is made up of 14 amino acids. CDR1 is SGHVT and CDR2 is SQSDAQ in the germline V gene.

The V gene is TRBV30, the J gene TRBJ2-1; 12 bases map to TRBD2. Germline V CDR1 and CDR2: GTSNPN, SVGIG (reference sequence). The V gene end was trimmed by 0 bases and the J gene end by 8 bases; junction bases not matched to a gene: 14. This CDR3 has 18 residues. The CDR3 DNA sequence: TGTGCCTGGAGTGTTGGTCTAGCGGGGGGGCGGCTCGAGGATGAGCAGTTCTTC. Its protein product is CAWSVGLAGGRLEDEQFF.

The chain uses TRBV7-3 and TRBJ1-3; 7 bases are shared with TRBD1. The junction had 2 bases not matched to a gene; V was cut back by 3 bases and J by 0 bases. The CDR3 totals 15 residues. The germline V gene has CDR1 SGHTA and CDR2 FQGTGA. The CDR3 loop is CASSFNRGSGNTIYF. The CDR3 DNA sequence: TGTGCCAGCAGCTTTAACAGGGGCTCTGGAAACACCATATATTTT.

V and J are TRBV3-1 (or the pseudogene TRBV3-2) and TRBJ2-3; 15 bases align to TRBD2. Germline CDR1 and CDR2: LGHDT and YNNKEL (reference sequence). The CDR3 sequence is 19 residues long. V lost 3 bases, J lost 0 bases, and 7 bases stayed unmatched. The CDR3 bases are TGTGCCAGCAGCCAGCCGGGACTAGCGGGAGGCCGGAGCACAGATACGCAGTATTTT. The encoded protein is CASSQPGLAGGRSTDTQYF.

The CDR3 here is CASSRTSAGRPNEQFF. The CDR3 DNA follows: TGCGCCAGCAGTCGCACCTCGGCGGGCCGGCCTAATGAGCAGTTCTTC. This chain uses TRBV10-2 with TRBJ2-1; a possible D gene is TRBD2 (5 bases). There are 16 residues in the CDR3. Trimming took 5 bases from V and 7 from J, leaving 21 bases between them. From germline, CDR1 is WSHSY and CDR2 SAAADI.